The 8 T cell receptor beta chains below all came from one sample that was sequenced in a study of cytomegalovirus exposure and HLA in healthy donors. PCR was performed using 60 Vbeta and 13 Jbeta primers. TCRdb keeps only in-frame clones here, not all; method: immunoSEQ multiplex PCR. Counted here are roughly 160,000 clones, over 75% occurring once; the ten biggest clones make up almost 9.5%. Sequenced: PBMCs. All receptors come from a man between 18 and 29 years old in good health and CMV-seropositive.

The rearrangement uses TRBV5-6 and TRBJ2-1, with 12 nucleotides matching TRBD1. The CDR3 covers 16 residues. Per the germline V gene, CDR1 is SGHDT and CDR2 is YYEEEE. J lost 6 bases, V lost 4 bases, and 8 bases had no gene match. CDR3 sequence (DNA): TGTGCCAGCAGCCCGCGGGACAGGGGGCTGGGCAATGAGCAGTTCTTC. It specifies CASSPRDRGLGNEQFF.

The rearrangement uses TRBV11-2 and TRBJ2-1, with 10 bases lining up with TRBD2. In germline, CDR1 is SGHAT, CDR2 FQNNGV. This CDR3 has 18 residues. The V segment lost 3 bases and the J segment 4 bases; nucleotides outside the gene matches: 12. In DNA form, the CDR3 reads TGTGCCAGCAGCTTCCAAGGACGCAGCGGGGGGGGATACAATGAGCAGTTCTTC. Protein sequence: CASSFQGRSGGGYNEQFF.

This clone appeared a few times. The chain employs TRBV4-3 and TRBJ1-4, with D unclear. The V gene lost 0 bases and the J gene lost 8 bases, with 7 bases spanning the gap. CDR3 size: 13 residues. CDR1 is LGHNA, CDR2 YSLEER, per germline. The CDR3, as DNA: TGCGCCAGCAGCCAAGATCTCCAGGAAAAACTGTTTTTT. Protein product: CASSQDLQEKLFF.

The chain has TRBV19 and TRBJ1-5; the D is unclear. This CDR3 contains 13 residues. The V end lost 5 bases, the J end lost 3 bases, and 8 bases lay between the germline ends. Germline V lookup: CDR1 LNHDA, CDR2 SQIVND (reference sequence). The CDR3 is CASSDLNNQPQHF. The CDR3 DNA sequence: TGTGCCAGTAGTGATCTAAACAATCAGCCCCAGCATTTT.

The gene calls are TRBV9 and TRBJ2-3; D is possibly TRBD2 (6 bases). Germline lookup yields CDR1 SGDLS and CDR2 YYNGEE. The ends were cut back, 2 bases at V and 4 bases at J, with 20 bases in the middle. This CDR3 spans 17 amino acids. CDR3 in amino acids: CASSVPRDPGGSDTQYF. The CDR3 DNA reads TGTGCCAGCAGCGTCCCTCGGGACCCCGGAGGGTCAGATACGCAGTATTTT.

The genes are TRBV4-3 and TRBJ2-7; maybe TRBD1 (5 bases). Trimming pared 0 bases from V and 3 bases from J, leaving 15 bases between. This CDR3 is built from 16 residues. The V gene's germline CDR1 is LGHNA and CDR2 YSLEER. The CDR3 protein is CASSQDGVQGGYEQYF. The CDR3 coding sequence is TGCGCCAGCAGCCAAGACGGCGTCCAGGGTGGCTACGAGCAGTACTTC.

The rearrangement joins TRBV30 to TRBJ2-7; the match to TRBD1 covers 7 bases. The CDR3 totals 14 residues. V shed 3 bases and J 7 bases; nucleotides not matched to a gene: 12. The germline CDR1 and CDR2 sequences are GTSNPN and SVGIG (reference sequence). The CDR3 DNA follows: TGTGCCTGGAGATTAGGGGGCAGGGGGAAAGAGCAGTACTTC. Translated: CAWRLGGRGKEQYF. The full variable domain, completed using reference TRBV30 and TRBJ2-7, is SQTIHQWPATLVQPVGSPLSLECTVEGTSNPNLYWYRQAAGRGLQLLFYSVGIGQISSEVPQNLSASRPQDRQFILSSKKLLLSDSGFYLCAWRLGGRGKEQYFGPGTRLTVT.

This clone was observed once. V and J are TRBV5-1 and TRBJ2-5; 15 bases fit TRBD2. Per germline, CDR1 SGHRS and CDR2 YFSETQ. Unmatched junction bases numbered 6, after V lost 4 bases and J lost 5 bases. The CDR3 loop spans 16 amino acids. CDR3 sequence reads: CASSAGLAGGGETQYF. The CDR3 region has the DNA TGCGCCAGCAGCGCGGGACTAGCGGGGGGCGGGGAGACCCAGTACTTC.